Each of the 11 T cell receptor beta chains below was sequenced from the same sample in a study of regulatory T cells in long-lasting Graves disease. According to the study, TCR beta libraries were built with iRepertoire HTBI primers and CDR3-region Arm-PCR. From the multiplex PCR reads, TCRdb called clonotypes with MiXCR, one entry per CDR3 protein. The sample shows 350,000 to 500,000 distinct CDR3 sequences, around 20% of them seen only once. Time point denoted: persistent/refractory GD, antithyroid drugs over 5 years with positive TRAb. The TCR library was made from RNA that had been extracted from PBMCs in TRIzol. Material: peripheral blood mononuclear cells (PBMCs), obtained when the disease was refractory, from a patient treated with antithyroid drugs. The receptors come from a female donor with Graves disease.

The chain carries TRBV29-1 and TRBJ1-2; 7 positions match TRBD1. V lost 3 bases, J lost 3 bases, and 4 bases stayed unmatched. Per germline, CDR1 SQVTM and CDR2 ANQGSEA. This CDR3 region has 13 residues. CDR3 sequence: CSVEPTGDYGYTF. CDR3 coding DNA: TGCAGCGTTGAGCCCACAGGGGACTATGGCTACACCTTC.

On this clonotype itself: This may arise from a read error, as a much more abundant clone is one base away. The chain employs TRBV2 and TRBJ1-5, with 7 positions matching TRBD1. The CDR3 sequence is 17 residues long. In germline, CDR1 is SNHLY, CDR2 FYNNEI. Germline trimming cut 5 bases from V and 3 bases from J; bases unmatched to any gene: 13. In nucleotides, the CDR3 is TGTGCCAGCAGTCTCAGCCCCGGGACAGAGTTCAATCAGCCCCAGCATTTT. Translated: CASSLSPGTEFNQPQHF. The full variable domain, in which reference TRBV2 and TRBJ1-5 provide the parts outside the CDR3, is EPEVTQTPSHQVTQMGQEVILRCVPISNHLYFYWYRQILGQKVEFLVSFYNNEISEKSEIFDDQFSVERPDGSNFTLKIRSTKLEDSAMYFCASSLSPGTEFNQPQHFGDGTRLSIL.

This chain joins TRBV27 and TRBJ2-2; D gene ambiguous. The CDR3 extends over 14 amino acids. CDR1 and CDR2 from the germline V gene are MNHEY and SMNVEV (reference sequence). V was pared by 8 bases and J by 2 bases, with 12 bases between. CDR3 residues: CASGLTYNTGELFF. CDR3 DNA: TGTGCCAGCGGCCTGACTTATAACACCGGGGAGCTGTTTTTT.

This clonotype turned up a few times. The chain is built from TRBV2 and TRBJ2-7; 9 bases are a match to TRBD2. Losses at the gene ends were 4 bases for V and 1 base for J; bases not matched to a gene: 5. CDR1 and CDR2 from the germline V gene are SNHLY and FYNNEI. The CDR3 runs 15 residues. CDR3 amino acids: CASSGPLAGSYEQYF. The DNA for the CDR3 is TGTGCCAGCAGTGGCCCACTAGCGGGTTCCTACGAGCAGTACTTC. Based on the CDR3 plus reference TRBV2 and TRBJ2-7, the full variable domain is EPEVTQTPSHQVTQMGQEVILRCVPISNHLYFYWYRQILGQKVEFLVSFYNNEISEKSEIFDDQFSVERPDGSNFTLKIRSTKLEDSAMYFCASSGPLAGSYEQYFGPGTRLTVT.

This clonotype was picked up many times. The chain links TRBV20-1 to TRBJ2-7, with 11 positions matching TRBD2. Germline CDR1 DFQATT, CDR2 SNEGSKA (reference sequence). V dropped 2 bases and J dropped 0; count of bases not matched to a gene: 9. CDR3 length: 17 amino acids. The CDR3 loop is CSARTPGTSGLSYEQYF. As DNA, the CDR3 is TGCAGTGCTAGAACTCCCGGGACTAGCGGACTCTCCTACGAGCAGTACTTC.

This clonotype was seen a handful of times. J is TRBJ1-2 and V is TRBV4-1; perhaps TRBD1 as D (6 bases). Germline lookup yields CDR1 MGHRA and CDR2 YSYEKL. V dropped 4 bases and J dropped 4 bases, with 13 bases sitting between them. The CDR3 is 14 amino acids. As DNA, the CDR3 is TGCGCCAGCAGCCGAGGGGGGACACCCTATGGCTACACCTTC. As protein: CASSRGGTPYGYTF.

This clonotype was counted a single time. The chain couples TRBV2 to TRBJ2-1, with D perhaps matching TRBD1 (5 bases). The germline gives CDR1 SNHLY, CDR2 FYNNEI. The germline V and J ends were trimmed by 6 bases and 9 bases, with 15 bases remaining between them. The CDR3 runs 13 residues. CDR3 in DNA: TGTGCCAGCAGGGACACAGGAATCGGTGAGCAGTTCTTC. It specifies CASRDTGIGEQFF.

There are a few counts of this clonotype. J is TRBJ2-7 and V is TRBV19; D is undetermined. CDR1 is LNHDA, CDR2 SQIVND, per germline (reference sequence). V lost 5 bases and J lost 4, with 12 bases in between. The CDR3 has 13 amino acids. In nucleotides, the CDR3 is TGTGCCAGTAGTGCCGGGTTAGTGTACGAGCAGTACTTC. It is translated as CASSAGLVYEQYF.

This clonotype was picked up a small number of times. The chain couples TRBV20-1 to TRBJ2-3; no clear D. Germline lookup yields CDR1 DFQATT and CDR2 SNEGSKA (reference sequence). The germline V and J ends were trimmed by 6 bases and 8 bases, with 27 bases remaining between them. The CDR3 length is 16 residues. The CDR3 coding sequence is TGCAGTGCCCCAAACCGAAAAAACATCCAGTTGGGTACGCAGTATTTT. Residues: CSAPNRKNIQLGTQYF.

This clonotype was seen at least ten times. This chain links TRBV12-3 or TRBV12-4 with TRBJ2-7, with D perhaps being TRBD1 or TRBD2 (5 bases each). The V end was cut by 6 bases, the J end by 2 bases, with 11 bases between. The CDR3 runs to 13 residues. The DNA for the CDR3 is TGTGCCAGCAGACTCGGGACGACCTACGAGCAGTACTTC. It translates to CASRLGTTYEQYF.

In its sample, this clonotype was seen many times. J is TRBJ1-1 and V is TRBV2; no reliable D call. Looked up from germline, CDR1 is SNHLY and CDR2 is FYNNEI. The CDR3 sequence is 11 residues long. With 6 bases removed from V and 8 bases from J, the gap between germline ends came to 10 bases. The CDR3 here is CASRQLQEAFF. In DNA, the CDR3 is TGTGCCAGCAGACAGCTTCAAGAAGCTTTCTTT.